This T cell receptor (beta chain) was profiled in a study of cytomegalovirus exposure and HLA in healthy donors. CDR1 and CDR2 from the germline V gene are LNHDA and SQIVND (reference sequence). V lost 10 bases and J lost 13; bases outside the gene matches: 14. The CDR3 length is 13 residues. Findings and limits, study-wide: The study flagged around 150 TCR beta chains as cytomegalovirus-associated. With high specificity and sensitivity, the classifier reportedly diagnosed cytomegalovirus status.

Sequencing was performed with immunoSEQ multiplex PCR; in TCRdb, only in-frame clones are kept and a portion is missing. The sample holds 100,000 to 150,000 clones, 70% to 90% seen once. A word on this clone: Its antigen is unidentified.

The receptor comes from a woman aged 18-29 years in good health and CMV-seronegative. The gene calls are TRBV19 and TRBJ1-4, with TRBD1 identical over 8 bases. Sample: PBMCs. The CDR3 sequence: CATKSDRAGSLFF. CDR3 nucleotides: TGTGCCACCAAGTCGGACAGGGCAGGATCACTGTTTTTT.